The clone carrying this T cell receptor beta chain occurred a few times. What it binds is not known. Time point in this sample: blood at routine non-recurrence follow-up after resection. No cell sorting; template was whole RNA from tumor, lung tissue or PBMC. Unique molecular identifiers, one per molecule, were present on every TCR cDNA molecule. In TCRdb, the 5' RACE reads were re-called with MiXCR into one record per CDR3 protein. Of 60,000 to 85,000 distinct CDR3 sequences in the sample, around 9.3% were seen once. There are 12 residues in the CDR3. Per the germline V gene, CDR1 is ENHRY and CDR2 is SYGVKD. The junction had 7 bases not matched to a gene; V was cut back by 6 bases and J by 11 bases. The data originate from a study of spatial heterogeneity in lung cancer. In the study overall: Alpha-chain sequences were consistently detected in smaller numbers than beta-chain sequences. The study, taken as a whole, reports: The study found ubiquitous expanded tumor TCRs in blood more at resection than follow-up.

The sequence was collected from a female donor with early-stage non-small cell lung cancer. The material sequenced was PBMCs, taken at follow-up. The chain joins TRBV10-3 to TRBJ1-1; 9 bases match TRBD1. CDR3 loop: CAISSGTGNAFF. CDR3 sequence (DNA): TGTGCCATCAGCTCCGGGACAGGGAACGCTTTCTTT.